This T cell receptor (beta chain) derives from a study of CD8 T cells in ankylosing spondylitis. Findings and limits, study-wide: Blood of patients with ankylosing spondylitis appeared to be characterized by a TCR beta motif of fewer than 10 highly homologous variants. Disease-linked clones bore a CD8+ phenotype, appearing relatively rarely in peripheral blood. Previously reported in reactive arthritis synovial fluid and blood were some of the motif variants. Reportedly, significant enrichment of disease-linked clones occurred in matched ankylosing spondylitis synovial fluid.

Germline-derived CDR1 and CDR2 are SGHRS and YFSETQ. Trimming took off 4 bases at V and 0 bases at J, with 12 bases between the two ends. The CDR3 length is 15 residues. In this sample, this clonotype turned up once. As yet, its antigen is unknown. Scientists made TCR beta libraries using quantitative 5'-RACE with molecular barcodes. TCRdb fed the 5' RACE reads into MiXCR, producing one record per CDR3 protein. Of fewer than 750,000 distinct CDR3 sequences in the sample, under 20% were seen once. The TCR originated in a male donor with ankylosing spondylitis. The genes are TRBV5-1 and TRBJ2-3, with D perhaps TRBD1 (6 bases). Sequencing input: blood, either unsorted or a sorted T cell fraction (not recorded which). The CDR3 region has the DNA TGCGCCAGCAGCATACAGGGCCGGAGCACAGATACGCAGTATTTT. Translated: CASSIQGRSTDTQYF.